Below are 19 T cell receptor beta chains sequenced from a single sample in a study of tumor-infiltrating lymphocytes in primary liver carcinoma. With a constant-region primer, TCR beta cDNA was made from approximately 520 ng of total RNA. Generation of the TCR beta libraries relied on three nested multiplex PCR rounds using slightly modified ARM-PCR. Forward primers for TRBV1-TRBV30 and a C-beta reverse primer served the first two PCR rounds, at 10 cycles each. TCRdb re-called the multiplex PCR reads through MiXCR, storing one row per CDR3 protein. The sample shows 95,000 to 150,000 distinct CDR3 sequences, nearly 70% of them seen only once. Co-extraction yielded RNA and DNA from about 20-30 mg of unsorted bulk tissue. Material for sequencing was tumor-adjacent normal liver tissue. The receptors derive from a woman aged 55-69 years with primary liver carcinoma and hepatitis B virus infection.

This clonotype turned up a few times. At one of its ends the junction is not consistent with the germline gene, which may arise from a read error. The chain carries TRBV4-2 and TRBJ2-6; the D is unclear. The CDR3 is made up of 14 amino acids. Germline CDR1 reads LGHNA; CDR2 reads YNFKEQ. CDR3 nucleotides: TGTGCCAGCAACCAAGGGACTGGGGCCAACGTCCTGACTTTC. The encoded protein is CASNQGTGANVLTF.

This chain connects TRBV5-1 to TRBJ2-7; D is tentatively TRBD1 or TRBD2 (6 bases each). Germline V CDR1 and CDR2: SGHRS, YFSETQ. V was trimmed by 4 bases and J by 5 bases, leaving 22 bases between them. The CDR3 has 16 amino acids. CDR3 nucleotides: TGCGCCAGCAGCCCGAGGGGGGAATTGGCTGGCCACGAGCAGTACTTC. Its translation: CASSPRGELAGHEQYF.

In its sample, this clonotype is medium-sized. The chain links TRBV29-1 to TRBJ1-4; possibly TRBD1 for D (5 bases). Trimming removed 4 bases from V and 6 bases from J, with 12 bases in between. The germline gives CDR1 SQVTM, CDR2 ANQGSEA. This CDR3 comprises 13 residues. This CDR3 is CSVGGGGYEKLFF. In nucleotides, the CDR3 is TGCAGCGTTGGCGGGGGGGGTTATGAAAAACTGTTTTTT.

Details on this clonotype: This may be a read error, as it is one base from a much larger clone. V and J are TRBV7-9 and TRBJ2-7; 7 bases align to TRBD2. This CDR3 is 12 amino acids long. CDR1 SEHNR and CDR2 FQNEAQ come from the germline V gene (reference sequence). The CDR3 DNA reads as TGTGTCAGCGGGGCGGCCGAAAACGAGCAGTACTTC. Translating it yields CVSGAAENEQYF. Full variable domain (outside the CDR3, taken from reference TRBV7-9 and TRBJ2-7): DTGVSQNPRHKITKRGQNVTFRCDPISEHNRLYWYRQTLGQGPEFLTYFQNEAQLEKSRLLSDRFSAERPKGSFSTLEIQRTEQGDSAMYLCVSGAAENEQYFGPGTRLTVT.

Details on this clonotype: The junction does not match germline at one end; this may be a read error. This chain links TRBV6-2 or TRBV6-3 with TRBJ2-5; TRBD2 aligns across 8 bases. CDR3 length: 15 amino acids. Germline CDR1 reads MNHEY; CDR2 reads SVGEGT. The CDR3 DNA follows: TGTGCCAGTTCTCTGAGCGGGAGCCGAAGCGAGACCCAATACTTC. It is translated as CASSLSGSRSETQYF.

This clonotype was observed once. Since no conserved phenylalanine or tryptophan closes the CDR3, a read error is the likely cause. The genes are TRBV29-1 and TRBJ2-1, with D possibly being TRBD1 or TRBD2 (6 bases each). CDR1 is SQVTM, CDR2 ANQGSEA, per germline. The CDR3 loop spans 15 amino acids. The V gene lost 3 bases and the J gene lost 5 bases, with 17 bases spanning the gap. The CDR3 sequence: CSVDPGGKDDNEQFC. In nucleotides, the CDR3 is TGCAGCGTTGACCCCGGGGGCAAGGACGACAATGAGCAGTTCTGC.

Turning to this clonotype: This may come from a read error, since a much larger clone is one base off. J is TRBJ1-1 and V is TRBV6-1; the match to TRBD1 covers 7 bases. CDR1 and CDR2 from the germline V gene are MNHNS and SASEGT. This CDR3 contains 14 residues. The CDR3 nucleotides read TGTGCCAGCAGTGACCTACAGGGGCCCACTAAAGCTTTCTTT. Protein sequence: CASSDLQGPTKAFF.

The chain recombines TRBV12-3 or TRBV12-4 with TRBJ2-1; perhaps TRBD2 as D (7 bases). The CDR3 length is 14 residues. Trimming removed 10 bases at V and 4 bases at J, with 17 bases between. The DNA of the CDR3 is TGTGCCATTGGGGGGGGGGGCAAGTACAATGAGCAGTTCTTC. This codes for CAIGGGGKYNEQFF.

This clonotype came up many times. The chain joins TRBV12-3 or TRBV12-4 to TRBJ2-5; 10 positions match TRBD1. CDR3 length: 16 residues. Unmatched junction bases numbered 7, after V lost 4 bases and J lost 2 bases. For the CDR3, the DNA is TGTGCCAGCAGTTCTCTACCGGGACAGGGGCAAGAGACCCAGTACTTC. It yields the protein CASSSLPGQGQETQYF.

There are many counts of this clonotype. The rearrangement uses TRBV6-5 and TRBJ2-7; 11 positions agree with TRBD2. V dropped 0 bases and J dropped 0; count of bases not matched to a gene: 4. Germline lookup yields CDR1 MNHEY and CDR2 SVGAGI. The CDR3 has 17 residues. In DNA, the CDR3 is TGTGCCAGCAGTTACTCGAAGGGACTAGCGGACTCCTACGAGCAGTACTTC. Translated: CASSYSKGLADSYEQYF.

As to this clonotype: One end of the junction is discordant with germline, which a read error may explain. This chain links TRBV4-2 with TRBJ2-7; a possible D gene is TRBD2 (6 bases). This CDR3 is built from 16 residues. Germline V gives CDR1 LGHNA, CDR2 YNFKEQ. The CDR3 sequence is CASSQVQGLNSYEQYF. The CDR3 DNA sequence: TGTGCCAGTAGCCAAGTCCAGGGACTCAACTCCTACGAGCAGTACTTC.

The table lists this clonotype with many counts. V usage is TRBV6-2 or TRBV6-3 and J usage is TRBJ2-5; tentatively, D is TRBD1 (5 bases). This CDR3 spans 15 amino acids. Trimming shortened V by 7 bases and J by 1 base, and 16 bases separated the two germline ends. The germline V gene encodes CDR1 MNHEY and CDR2 SVGEGT. The DNA for the CDR3 is TGTGCCAGCACGATATCCAGGACACCCCAAGAGACCCAGTACTTC. It translates to CASTISRTPQETQYF.

This clonotype has a handful of counts. The V gene is TRBV4-3, the J gene TRBJ1-2, with D possibly being TRBD1 (5 bases). V lost 1 base and J lost 0, with 24 bases in between. The CDR3 has 20 residues. CDR1 LGHNA and CDR2 YSLEER come from the germline V gene. The CDR3 nucleotides are TGCGCCAGCAGCCAAGGCGAAGGAAGGGGCAGGACCGCTACTAACTATGGCTACACCTTC. Residues: CASSQGEGRGRTATNYGYTF.

Regarding this clonotype: A much larger clone differs from this one at a single base, so this may be a read error. The V gene is TRBV7-9, the J gene TRBJ2-7; D is undetermined. This CDR3 is 13 amino acids long. Germline V gives CDR1 SEHNR, CDR2 FQNEAQ (reference sequence). CDR3 DNA sequence: TGTGTCAGCAGCTTAGGGCCCAGAGCCGAGCAGTACTTC. It translates to CVSSLGPRAEQYF.

A note on this clonotype: One base away lies a much larger clone, so this may be a sequencing read error. Lacking the conserved final phenylalanine or tryptophan, this CDR3 likely reflects a read error. V is TRBV5-1 and J is TRBJ2-2; D is ambiguous. CDR3 length equals 14 residues. Trimming took 1 base from V and 2 from J, leaving 6 bases between them. Germline-derived CDR1 and CDR2 are SGHRS and YFSETQ. CDR3 loop: CASSLTVNTGELFV. In nucleotides, the CDR3 is TGCGCCAGCAGCTTGACCGTAAACACCGGGGAGCTGTTTGTT.

This clonotype has just a few counts. A much larger clone differs from this one at a single base, so this may be a read error. The J gene is TRBJ1-2, the V gene TRBV12-3 or TRBV12-4; D not resolved. CDR3 length: 12 amino acids. With 7 bases removed from V and 8 bases from J, the gap between germline ends came to 14 bases. CDR3 bases: TGTGCCAGCACTCCCGTAGGACGGGGCTACACCTTC. Protein: CASTPVGRGYTF.

This clonotype has ten or more counts. This chain connects TRBV5-5 to TRBJ2-7; 9 bases fit TRBD2. Trimming at V came to 0 bases and at J to 1 base, leaving 8 bases not matched to a gene. CDR3 length equals 17 residues. The germline V gene has CDR1 SGHKS and CDR2 YYEKEE (reference sequence). The CDR3 DNA reads TGTGCCAGCAGCTTGGCCGGCGGGAGGGACTCTTCCTACGAGCAGTACTTC. Protein sequence: CASSLAGGRDSSYEQYF.

In its sample, this clonotype was seen many times. The chain carries TRBV7-9 and TRBJ2-1; tentative D call: TRBD2 (5 bases). The CDR3 is 15 amino acids. V lost 4 bases, J lost 2 bases, and 12 bases lay in between. Germline V gives CDR1 SEHNR, CDR2 FQNEAQ (reference sequence). The CDR3 here is CASSSKDGAYNEQFF. In DNA form, the CDR3 reads TGTGCCAGCAGCTCAAAAGACGGGGCCTACAATGAGCAGTTCTTC.

As regards this clonotype: Here the CDR3 omits its conserved ending phenylalanine or tryptophan, so a read error is the likely source. The limits of the CDR3 on the DNA are not certain, so only TCRdb's listed CDR3 is given. The V call is TRBV6-1, the J call TRBJ2-7; the D call of TRBD2 is as the table states it, not checked on the DNA. The CDR3 is made up of 17 amino acids, end residues included. Germline assignment: CDR1 MNHNS and CDR2 SASEGT. CDR3 in amino acids: CASSERAPSGRVTEQYI.